This is a list of T cell receptor beta chains from one sample in a study of human T cells and chemical hapten exposure. TCRdb re-called the reads through MiXCR, storing one row per CDR3 protein. This sample has around 120,000 distinct CDR3 sequences; more than 8.5% occur once, and the top ten carry roughly 1.3%. Sequences were obtained from whole blood. These receptors were taken from a human donor in good health. Some clones in this sample may be carry-over from other donors' samples. CDR3s include the opening cysteine and the closing phenylalanine or tryptophan. A D gene is named only where the DNA matches it firmly.

d_call: .; v_call: TRBV6-5; cdr3_aa: CASSYGLANEQFF
d_call: TRBD2; v_call: TRBV29-1; cdr3_aa: CSVAPQWAGAEADEQFF
d_call: .; v_call: TRBV20-1; cdr3_aa: CSARVRGSSYNEQFF
d_call: TRBD1; v_call: TRBV5-1; cdr3_aa: CASTGQGPYEQYF
d_call: .; v_call: TRBV6-1; cdr3_aa: CASSAGEGSLPELFF
d_call: TRBD1; v_call: TRBV27; cdr3_aa: CASSFQGARSNTEAFF
d_call: TRBD2; v_call: TRBV7-9; cdr3_aa: CASSPIAGLKTGELFF
d_call: TRBD1; v_call: TRBV29-1; cdr3_aa: CSVEAGQDGRPYEQYF
d_call: TRBD1; v_call: TRBV4-3; cdr3_aa: CASSPRDRADEKLFF
d_call: .; v_call: TRBV27; cdr3_aa: CASRGLKEETQYF
d_call: TRBD2; v_call: TRBV6-5; cdr3_aa: CASSYSGLAGALKTDTQYF
d_call: TRBD2; v_call: TRBV11-2; cdr3_aa: CASSSVAGGYEQYF
d_call: .; v_call: TRBV29-1; cdr3_aa: CSGTQGSNYGYTF
d_call: TRBD1; v_call: TRBV5-1; cdr3_aa: CASSLGGADRGFEQYF
d_call: .; v_call: TRBV2; cdr3_aa: CASLVKGPRGNEQFF
d_call: .; v_call: TRBV29-1; cdr3_aa: CTLGGQGNEQFF
d_call: .; v_call: TRBV19; cdr3_aa: CASSRSVYQPQHF
d_call: .; v_call: TRBV27; cdr3_aa: CASSRIQGDGYTF
d_call: .; v_call: TRBV2; cdr3_aa: CASLQGRANIQYF
d_call: .; v_call: TRBV7-2; cdr3_aa: CASTISSTVSERLFF
d_call: TRBD1; v_call: TRBV29-1; cdr3_aa: CSVAQGAGQPQHF
d_call: TRBD1; v_call: TRBV3-1; cdr3_aa: CASSPWTGKNEQFF
d_call: .; v_call: TRBV2; cdr3_aa: CASSEGAARRQFF
d_call: .; v_call: TRBV19; cdr3_aa: CASSIRRGRRQETQYF
d_call: .; v_call: TRBV12-3/TRBV12-4; cdr3_aa: CASSLSGATGELFF
d_call: .; v_call: TRBV19; cdr3_aa: CASSMGNTEAFF
d_call: .; v_call: TRBV19; cdr3_aa: CASSKNRDNQPQHF
d_call: .; v_call: TRBV10-3; cdr3_aa: CAVRETEPNYGYTF
d_call: .; v_call: TRBV20-1; cdr3_aa: CSAKGHNEQFF
d_call: .; v_call: TRBV6-2/TRBV6-3; cdr3_aa: CASSPAREQYF
d_call: TRBD1; v_call: TRBV10-3; cdr3_aa: CAISEQGTQETQYF
d_call: .; v_call: TRBV29-1; cdr3_aa: CSVSAGTVNTEAFF
d_call: .; v_call: TRBV29-1; cdr3_aa: CSVESGGAYEQYF
d_call: TRBD1; v_call: TRBV19; cdr3_aa: CASSFRGGNTEAFF
d_call: .; v_call: TRBV20-1; cdr3_aa: CSARGGTHHSNQSQHF
d_call: .; v_call: TRBV4-1; cdr3_aa: CASSQGPGLIQETQYF
d_call: TRBD1; v_call: TRBV5-1; cdr3_aa: CASSTRTGQETQYF
d_call: .; v_call: TRBV5-6; cdr3_aa: CASSLEAREKQFF
d_call: .; v_call: TRBV12-3/TRBV12-4; cdr3_aa: CASMASDTQYF
d_call: TRBD2; v_call: TRBV18; cdr3_aa: CASSPVGGETQYF
d_call: TRBD1; v_call: TRBV10-1; cdr3_aa: CASSEGAGGGNQPQHF
d_call: TRBD1; v_call: TRBV18; cdr3_aa: CASSDRDRPYEQYF
d_call: .; v_call: TRBV7-2; cdr3_aa: CASSGRGPTGELFF
d_call: .; v_call: TRBV6-1; cdr3_aa: CASSEPQGSGTEAFF
d_call: .; v_call: TRBV20-1; cdr3_aa: CSANPRDGEAFF
d_call: .; v_call: TRBV3-1; cdr3_aa: CASSQEPGVQPQHF
d_call: TRBD1; v_call: TRBV6-1; cdr3_aa: CASRDITGAQPQHF
d_call: TRBD1; v_call: TRBV10-3; cdr3_aa: CAISESNRGNTF
d_call: .; v_call: TRBV20-1; cdr3_aa: CSARDGRIYNEQFF
d_call: .; v_call: TRBV2; cdr3_aa: CASRLDRNNEQFF
d_call: TRBD1; v_call: TRBV4-1; cdr3_aa: CASSLGTGLSYEQYF
d_call: .; v_call: TRBV7-2; cdr3_aa: CASSLGDNGYEQYF
d_call: TRBD1; v_call: TRBV7-6; cdr3_aa: CASSLVAPDRARNEKLFF
d_call: TRBD2; v_call: TRBV27; cdr3_aa: CASSPGLAGTTFPQYF
d_call: TRBD2; v_call: TRBV5-1; cdr3_aa: CASSKAGGTQETQYF
d_call: .; v_call: TRBV7-2; cdr3_aa: CASSLLTITDTQYF
d_call: TRBD1; v_call: TRBV20-1; cdr3_aa: CSASTGQDEKLFF